The clone carrying this T cell receptor beta chain was observed many times. The sample comes from a study of T cell repertoires in cytomegalovirus infection. On the study more broadly: Public TCR beta signature analysis indicated the presence of both CMV infection and matching HLA type.

In TCRdb, the reads were re-called with MiXCR into one record per CDR3 protein. The sample contains about 490,000 distinct CDR3 sequences, more than 15% of which appear only once. Specimen: CD8+ T cells from PBMCs. The receptor was derived from a human donor in good health (CMV status not recorded). Some clones in this sample may be carry-over from other donors' samples.

The chain's CDR3 is CASSLAGAPEELFF. The CDR3 coding sequence is TGTGCCAGCAGCTTAGCCGGGGCTCCCGAGGAACTGTTTTTT. The gene calls are TRBV7-9 and TRBJ1-4; a possible D gene is TRBD1 (5 bases). This CDR3 is 14 amino acids long. V was cut by 0 bases and J by 12 bases, with 14 bases left in between. Germline V CDR1 and CDR2: SEHNR, FQNEAQ (reference sequence).